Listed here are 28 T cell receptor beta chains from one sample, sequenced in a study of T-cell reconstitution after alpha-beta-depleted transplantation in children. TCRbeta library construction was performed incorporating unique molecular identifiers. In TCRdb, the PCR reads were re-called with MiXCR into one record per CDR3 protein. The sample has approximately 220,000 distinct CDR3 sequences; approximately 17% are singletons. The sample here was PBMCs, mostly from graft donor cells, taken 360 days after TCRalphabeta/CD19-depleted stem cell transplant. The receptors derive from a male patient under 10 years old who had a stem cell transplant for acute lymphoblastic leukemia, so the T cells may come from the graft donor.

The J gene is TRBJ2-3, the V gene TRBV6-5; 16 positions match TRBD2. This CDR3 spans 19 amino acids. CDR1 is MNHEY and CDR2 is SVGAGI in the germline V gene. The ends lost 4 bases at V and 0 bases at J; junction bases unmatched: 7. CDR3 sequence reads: CASSWTGLAGGASTDTQYF. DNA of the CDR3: TGTGCCAGCAGTTGGACGGGACTAGCGGGGGGGGCGAGCACAGATACGCAGTATTTT.

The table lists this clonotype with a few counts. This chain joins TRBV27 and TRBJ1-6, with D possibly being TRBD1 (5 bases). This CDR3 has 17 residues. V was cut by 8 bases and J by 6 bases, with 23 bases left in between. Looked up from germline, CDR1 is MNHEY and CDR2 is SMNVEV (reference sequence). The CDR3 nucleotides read TGTGCCAGCGGTTATCTAAGGACGAGACAGCCTAATTCACCCCTCCACTTT. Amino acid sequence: CASGYLRTRQPNSPLHF.

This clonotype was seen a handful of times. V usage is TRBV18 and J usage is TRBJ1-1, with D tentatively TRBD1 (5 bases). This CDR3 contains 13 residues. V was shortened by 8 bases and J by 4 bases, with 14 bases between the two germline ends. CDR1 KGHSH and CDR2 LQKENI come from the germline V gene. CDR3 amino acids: CASHSYGGTEAFF. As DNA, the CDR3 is TGTGCCAGCCATTCCTACGGGGGCACTGAAGCTTTCTTT. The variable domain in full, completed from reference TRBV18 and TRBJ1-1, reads NAGVMQNPRHLVRRRGQEARLRCSPMKGHSHVYWYRQLPEEGLKFMVYLQKENIIDESGMPKERFSAEFPKEGPSILRIQQVVRGDSAAYFCASHSYGGTEAFFGQGTRLTVV.

The CDR3 is CASSLEGLPITGELFF. The CDR3 nucleotides are TGTGCCAGCAGCTTAGAGGGTCTTCCAATCACCGGGGAGCTGTTTTTT. This rearrangement joins TRBV7-6 to TRBJ2-2, with D hard to call. The germline V gene has CDR1 SGHVS and CDR2 FNYEAQ. The CDR3 contains 16 residues. Between the trimmed V and J ends, which lost 1 base and 4 bases, there was a span of 13 bases.

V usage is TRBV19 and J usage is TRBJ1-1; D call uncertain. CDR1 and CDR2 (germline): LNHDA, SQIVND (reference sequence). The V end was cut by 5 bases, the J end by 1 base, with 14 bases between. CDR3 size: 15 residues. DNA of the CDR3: TGTGCCAGTAGTGATGGAACCAGTCCGAACACTGAAGCTTTCTTT. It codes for CASSDGTSPNTEAFF.

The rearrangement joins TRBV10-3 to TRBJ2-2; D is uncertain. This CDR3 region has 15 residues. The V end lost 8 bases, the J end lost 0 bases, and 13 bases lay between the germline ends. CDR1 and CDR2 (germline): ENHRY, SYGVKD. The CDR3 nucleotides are TGTGCCATCCAGGAAGGGTCGCCGAACACCGGGGAGCTGTTTTTT. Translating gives CAIQEGSPNTGELFF.

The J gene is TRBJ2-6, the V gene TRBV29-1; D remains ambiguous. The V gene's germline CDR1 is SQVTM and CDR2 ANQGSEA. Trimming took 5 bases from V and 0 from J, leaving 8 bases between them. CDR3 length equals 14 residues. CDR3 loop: CSVLSHSGANVLTF. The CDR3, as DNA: TGCAGCGTTTTGAGCCACTCTGGGGCCAACGTCCTGACTTTC.

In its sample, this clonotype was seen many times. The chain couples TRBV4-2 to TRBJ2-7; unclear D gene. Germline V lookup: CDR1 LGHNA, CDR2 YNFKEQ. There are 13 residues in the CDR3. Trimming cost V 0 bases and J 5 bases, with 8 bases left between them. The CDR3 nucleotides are TGTGCCAGCAGCCAAGATAGTAGTAACGAGCAGTACTTC. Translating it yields CASSQDSSNEQYF.

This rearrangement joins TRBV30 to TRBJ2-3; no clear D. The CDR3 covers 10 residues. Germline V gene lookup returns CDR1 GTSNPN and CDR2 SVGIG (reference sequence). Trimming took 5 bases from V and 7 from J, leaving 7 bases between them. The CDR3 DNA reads TGTGCCTGGGGCGAGAATACGCAGTATTTT. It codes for CAWGENTQYF.

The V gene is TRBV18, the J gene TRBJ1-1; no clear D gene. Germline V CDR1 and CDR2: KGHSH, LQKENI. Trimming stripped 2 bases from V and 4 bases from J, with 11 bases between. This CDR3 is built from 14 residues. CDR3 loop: CASSPGRRGTEAFF. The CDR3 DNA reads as TGTGCCAGCTCACCAGGACGGAGAGGCACTGAAGCTTTCTTT. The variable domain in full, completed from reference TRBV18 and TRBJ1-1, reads NAGVMQNPRHLVRRRGQEARLRCSPMKGHSHVYWYRQLPEEGLKFMVYLQKENIIDESGMPKERFSAEFPKEGPSILRIQQVVRGDSAAYFCASSPGRRGTEAFFGQGTRLTVV.

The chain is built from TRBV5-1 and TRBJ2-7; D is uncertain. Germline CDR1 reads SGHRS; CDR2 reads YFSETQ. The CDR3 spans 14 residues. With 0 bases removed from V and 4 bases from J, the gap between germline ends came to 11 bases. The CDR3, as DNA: TGCGCCAGCAGCTTGGGGGTTGGGGTTTACGAGCAGTACTTC. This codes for CASSLGVGVYEQYF.

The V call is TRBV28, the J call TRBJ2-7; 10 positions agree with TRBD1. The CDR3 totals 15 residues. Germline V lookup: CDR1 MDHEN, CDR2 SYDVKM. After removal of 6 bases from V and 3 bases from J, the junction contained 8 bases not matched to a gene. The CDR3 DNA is TGTGCCAGCAGCCAGACAGGGGGCATTCTCTACGAGCAGTACTTC. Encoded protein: CASSQTGGILYEQYF.

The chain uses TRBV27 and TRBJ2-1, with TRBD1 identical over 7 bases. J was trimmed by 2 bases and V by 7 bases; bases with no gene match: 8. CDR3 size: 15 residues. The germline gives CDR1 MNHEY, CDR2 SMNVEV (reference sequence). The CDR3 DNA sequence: TGTGCCAGCACCCTAGGGGACAGCCCCTACAATGAGCAGTTCTTC. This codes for CASTLGDSPYNEQFF.

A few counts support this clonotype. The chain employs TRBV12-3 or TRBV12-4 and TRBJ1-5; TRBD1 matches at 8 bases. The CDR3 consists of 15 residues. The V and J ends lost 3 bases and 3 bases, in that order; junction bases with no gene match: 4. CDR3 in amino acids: CASSLDRVINQPQHF. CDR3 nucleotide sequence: TGTGCCAGCAGTTTGGACAGGGTGATCAATCAGCCCCAGCATTTT.

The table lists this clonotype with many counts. In DNA form, the CDR3 reads TGTGCCAGCAGCGACAGGGCAACTAATGAAAAACTGTTTTTT. This gives the protein CASSDRATNEKLFF. J is TRBJ1-4 and V is TRBV7-2; 7 bases line up with TRBD1. The CDR3 contains 14 residues. Trimming took 5 bases from V and 0 from J; bases not matched to a gene: 0. Germline V gene lookup returns CDR1 SGHTA and CDR2 FQGNSA.

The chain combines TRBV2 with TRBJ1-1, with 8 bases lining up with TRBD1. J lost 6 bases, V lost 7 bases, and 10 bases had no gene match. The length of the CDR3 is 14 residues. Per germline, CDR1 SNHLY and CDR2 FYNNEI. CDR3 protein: CASNPTGEDAEAFF. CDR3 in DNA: TGTGCCAGCAACCCGACAGGGGAAGACGCTGAAGCTTTCTTT.

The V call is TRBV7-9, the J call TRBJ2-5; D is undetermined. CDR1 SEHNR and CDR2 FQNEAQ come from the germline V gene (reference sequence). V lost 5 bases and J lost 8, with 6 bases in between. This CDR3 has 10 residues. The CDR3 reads CASSPGTQYF. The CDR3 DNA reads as TGTGCCAGCAGCCCCGGTACCCAGTACTTC.

The CDR3 DNA follows: TGTGCCACCAGCGTGGATACTGGAAACACCATATATTTT. Translating it yields CATSVDTGNTIYF. This rearrangement joins TRBV15 to TRBJ1-3, with D unclear. The CDR3 spans 13 residues. The V gene lost 5 bases and the J gene lost 2 bases, with 7 bases spanning the gap. The germline V gene encodes CDR1 LNHNV and CDR2 YYDKDF (reference sequence).

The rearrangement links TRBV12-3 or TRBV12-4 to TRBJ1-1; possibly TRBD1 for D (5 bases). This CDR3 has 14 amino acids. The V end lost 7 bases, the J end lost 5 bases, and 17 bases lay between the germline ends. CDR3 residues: CASTWGVVGTEAFF. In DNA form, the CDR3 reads TGTGCCAGCACCTGGGGGGTGGTTGGTACTGAAGCTTTCTTT.

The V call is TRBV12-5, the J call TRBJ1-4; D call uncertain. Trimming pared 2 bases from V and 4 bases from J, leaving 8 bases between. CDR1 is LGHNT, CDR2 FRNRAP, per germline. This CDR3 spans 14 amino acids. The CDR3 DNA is TGTGCTAGTGGTTTGAACGGAGATAATGAAAAACTGTTTTTT. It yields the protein CASGLNGDNEKLFF.

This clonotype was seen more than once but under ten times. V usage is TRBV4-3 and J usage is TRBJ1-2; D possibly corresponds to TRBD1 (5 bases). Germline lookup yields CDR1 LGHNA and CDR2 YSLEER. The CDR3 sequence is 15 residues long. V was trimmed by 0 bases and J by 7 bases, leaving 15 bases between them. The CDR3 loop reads CASSQDFLGASGYTF. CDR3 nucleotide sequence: TGCGCCAGCAGCCAAGACTTTCTCGGGGCCTCTGGCTACACCTTC.

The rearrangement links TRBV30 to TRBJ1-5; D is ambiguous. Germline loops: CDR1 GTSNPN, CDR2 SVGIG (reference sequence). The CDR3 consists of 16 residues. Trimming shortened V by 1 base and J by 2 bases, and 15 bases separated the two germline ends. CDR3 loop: CAWSALGGMGNQPQHF. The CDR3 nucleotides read TGTGCCTGGAGTGCATTGGGCGGGATGGGCAATCAGCCCCAGCATTTT. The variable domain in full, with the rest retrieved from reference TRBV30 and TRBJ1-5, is SQTIHQWPATLVQPVGSPLSLECTVEGTSNPNLYWYRQAAGRGLQLLFYSVGIGQISSEVPQNLSASRPQDRQFILSSKKLLLSDSGFYLCAWSALGGMGNQPQHFGDGTRLSIL.

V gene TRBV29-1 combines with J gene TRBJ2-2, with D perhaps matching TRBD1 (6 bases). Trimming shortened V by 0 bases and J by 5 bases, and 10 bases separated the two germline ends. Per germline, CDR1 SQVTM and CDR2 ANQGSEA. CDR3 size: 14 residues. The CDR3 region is CSVEDKGVTGELFF. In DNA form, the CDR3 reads TGCAGCGTTGAAGATAAGGGGGTTACCGGGGAGCTGTTTTTT.

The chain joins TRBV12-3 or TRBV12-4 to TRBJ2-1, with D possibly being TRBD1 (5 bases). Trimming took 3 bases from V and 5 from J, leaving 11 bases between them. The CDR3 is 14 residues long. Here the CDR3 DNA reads TGTGCCAGCAGTTTCAGGACATGGGACAATGAGCAGTTCTTC. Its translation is CASSFRTWDNEQFF.

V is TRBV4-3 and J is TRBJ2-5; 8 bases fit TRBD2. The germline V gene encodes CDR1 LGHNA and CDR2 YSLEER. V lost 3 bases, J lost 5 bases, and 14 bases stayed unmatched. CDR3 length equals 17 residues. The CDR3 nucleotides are TGCGCCAGCAGCCAGAGTCCAGGCGGGGGGACATTTGAGACCCAGTACTTC. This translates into CASSQSPGGGTFETQYF.

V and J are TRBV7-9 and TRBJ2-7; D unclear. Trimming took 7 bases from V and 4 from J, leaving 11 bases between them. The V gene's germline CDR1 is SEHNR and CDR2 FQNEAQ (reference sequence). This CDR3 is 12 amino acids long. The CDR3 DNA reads TGTGCCAGCAACCAGGACGGGTACGAGCAGTACTTC. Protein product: CASNQDGYEQYF.

CDR3 sequence reads: CASSYFGQTAYEQYF. CDR3 nucleotide sequence: TGTGCCAGCAGTTACTTCGGGCAGACAGCCTACGAGCAGTACTTC. This rearrangement joins TRBV6-2 or TRBV6-3 to TRBJ2-7; perhaps TRBD1 as D (5 bases). V gave up 1 base and J gave up 2 bases, with 12 bases separating them. Looked up from germline, CDR1 is MNHEY and CDR2 is SVGEGT. CDR3 length: 15 residues.

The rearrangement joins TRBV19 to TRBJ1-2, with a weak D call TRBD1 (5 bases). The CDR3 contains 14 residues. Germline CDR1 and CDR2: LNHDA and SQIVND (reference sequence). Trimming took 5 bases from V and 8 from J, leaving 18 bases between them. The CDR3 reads CASSPEWPEGGYTF. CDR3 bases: TGTGCCAGTAGTCCTGAATGGCCCGAGGGGGGCTACACCTTC. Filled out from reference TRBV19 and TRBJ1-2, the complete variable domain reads DGGITQSPKYLFRKEGQNVTLSCEQNLNHDAMYWYRQDPGQGLRLIYYSQIVNDFQKGDIAEGYSVSREKKESFPLTVTSAQKNPTAFYLCASSPEWPEGGYTFGSGTRLTVV.